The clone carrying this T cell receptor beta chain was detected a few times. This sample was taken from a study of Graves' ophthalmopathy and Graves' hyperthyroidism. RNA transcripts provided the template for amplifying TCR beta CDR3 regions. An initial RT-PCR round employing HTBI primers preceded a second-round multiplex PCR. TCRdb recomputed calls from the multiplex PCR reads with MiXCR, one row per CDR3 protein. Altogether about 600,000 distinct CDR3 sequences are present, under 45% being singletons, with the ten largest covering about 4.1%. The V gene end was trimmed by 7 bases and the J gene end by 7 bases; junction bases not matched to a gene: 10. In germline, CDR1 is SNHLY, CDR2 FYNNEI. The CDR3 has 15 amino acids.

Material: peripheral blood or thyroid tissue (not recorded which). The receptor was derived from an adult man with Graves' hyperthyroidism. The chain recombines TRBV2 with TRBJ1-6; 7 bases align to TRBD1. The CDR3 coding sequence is TGTGCCAGCACTCGAACCGGGACAGTCAATTCACCCCTCCACTTT. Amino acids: CASTRTGTVNSPLHF.